The T cell receptor beta chain under discussion was sequenced for a study of blood T cell repertoires in COVID-19. Turning to the study itself: PBMCs, B-cell-depleted T cells, or T cells were the source of the cDNA or gDNA that made up the material.

Looked up from germline, CDR1 is MNHEY and CDR2 is SVGAGI. This CDR3 has 15 amino acids. The V end lost 6 bases, the J end lost 1 base, and 15 bases lay between the germline ends. As originally analysed: Amplification from reference gene primers served as the basis for estimated nucleated cell counts. TCRdb's table, derived via immunoSEQ multiplex PCR, lists solely in-frame clones and lacks some. V and J calls plus clone size are reproduced from that table; the DNA served to infer D and trimming. The repertoire consists of roughly 50,000 clones, with roughly 88% occurring once and the leading ten covering 2% to 2.5%.

The sequenced sample was peripheral blood. V usage is TRBV6-5 and J usage is TRBJ2-5; tentatively, D is TRBD1 (6 bases). The TCR was taken from a woman between 55 and 75 years old with acute or convalescent COVID-19. In DNA form, the CDR3 reads TGTGCCAGCAGCGTAGACTGGGGGCCCCAAGAGACCCAGTACTTC. Encoded protein: CASSVDWGPQETQYF.